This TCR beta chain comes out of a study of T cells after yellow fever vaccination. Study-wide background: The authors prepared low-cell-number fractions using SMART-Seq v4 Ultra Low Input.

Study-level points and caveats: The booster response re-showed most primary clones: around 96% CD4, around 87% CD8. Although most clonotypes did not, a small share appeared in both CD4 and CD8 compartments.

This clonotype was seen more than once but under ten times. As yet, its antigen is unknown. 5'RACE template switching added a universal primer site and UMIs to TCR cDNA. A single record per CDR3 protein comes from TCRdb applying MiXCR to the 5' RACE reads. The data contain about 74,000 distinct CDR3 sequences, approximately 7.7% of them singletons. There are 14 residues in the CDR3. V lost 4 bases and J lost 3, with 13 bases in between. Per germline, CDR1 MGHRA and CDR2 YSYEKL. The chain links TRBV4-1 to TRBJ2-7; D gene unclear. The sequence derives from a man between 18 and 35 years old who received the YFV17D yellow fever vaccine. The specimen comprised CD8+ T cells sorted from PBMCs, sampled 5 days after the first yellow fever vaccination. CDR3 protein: CASSRSIPVYEQYF. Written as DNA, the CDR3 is TGCGCCAGCAGCCGATCTATCCCGGTCTACGAGCAGTACTTC.